These T cell receptor beta chains were read from a single sample in a study of EBV T-cell therapy then PD-1 blockade in nasopharyngeal carcinoma. Sequenced by immunoSEQ multiplex PCR; TCRdb stores in-frame clones only, minus some. The sample has some 20,000 clones; 84% are singletons. No antigen has been assigned to these receptors. Sequenced here: CD8+ T cells from blood, sampled at roughly day 61 from a patient whose treatment included autologous EBV-specific T cells and nivolumab. These receptors came from a middle-aged man with nasopharyngeal carcinoma. Each CDR3 is given with its conserved first and last residue. Fields, in order: J gene, D gene, V gene, clone size, CDR3 DNA, CDR3 protein. D genes are given only for firm matches. A row's size may be missing; if present it is once, few, many or a size class.

TRBJ2-7 - TRBV9 - TGTGCCAGCAGCGTAGAGAGGGGCGAGCAGTACTTC CASSVERGEQYF
TRBJ2-5 TRBD2 TRBV9 - TGTGCCAGCAGCCTAGCGGGGGCCGTTCAAGAGACCCAGTACTTC CASSLAGAVQETQYF
TRBJ1-5 - TRBV4-1 - TGCGCCAGCAGCCTCACCGCCGGAGGTAATCAGCCCCAGCATTTT CASSLTAGGNQPQHF
TRBJ1-5 TRBD1 TRBV27 - TGTGCCAGCAGTTTAACAGGGGATAATCAGCCCCAGCATTTT CASSLTGDNQPQHF
TRBJ2-3 - TRBV9 - TGTGCCAGCAGCGCAGGGGGGGGGCCCCCCGATACGCAGTATTTT CASSAGGGPPDTQYF
TRBJ2-7 - TRBV27 - TGTGCCAGCAGTTTTGACGGACCCTACGAGCAGTACTTC CASSFDGPYEQYF
TRBJ2-3 TRBD2 TRBV4-1 - TGCGCCAGCAGCCAAGAAGTAGGGGCGGGGGTAGATACGCAGTATTTT CASSQEVGAGVDTQYF
TRBJ2-1 - TRBV9 - TGTGCCAGCAGCGTAAACGGGGTTTACGATGAGCAGTTCTTC CASSVNGVYDEQFF
TRBJ1-1 - TRBV19 medium-sized TGTGCCAGTAGTTCCCCGGGTGAAGCTTTCTTT CASSSPGEAFF
TRBJ1-5 - TRBV2 - TGTGCCAGCGGCGGGGCGGATCAGCCCCAGCATTTT CASGGADQPQHF
TRBJ2-1 - TRBV16 - TGTGCCAGCAGCCAATTCAGGGGATCCTACAATGAGCAGTTCTTC CASSQFRGSYNEQFF
TRBJ1-2 TRBD1 TRBV2 - TGTGCCAGCAGTGAATGGTCAGGGGGCGCTAACTATGGCTACACCTTC CASSEWSGGANYGYTF
TRBJ2-3 TRBD2 TRBV6-4 - TGTGCCACTGCTAGCGGGGGCTCTAGCACAGATACGCAGTATTTT CATASGGSSTDTQYF
TRBJ2-7 - TRBV7-9 - TGTGCCAGCAGCTTAGGGGGGGATCCCCTTGTAGAGCAGTACTTC CASSLGGDPLVEQYF
TRBJ1-2 - TRBV4-3 - TGCGCCAGCAGCCAAGGAATGGGGTTAAGTCCAGGGGGCTACACCTTC CASSQGMGLSPGGYTF
TRBJ2-6 TRBD2 TRBV28 - TGTGCCAGCACCCCCTCGACTAGCGGGGGGCCCATCTCTGGGGCCAACGTCCTGACTTTC CASTPSTSGGPISGANVLTF
TRBJ2-3 - TRBV6-4 - TGTGCCAGCAGTGACTCAGGGCTAGTCACAGATACGCAGTATTTT CASSDSGLVTDTQYF
TRBJ1-2 - TRBV20-1 - TGCAGTGCTAGTTTAGGGGAGAACTATGGCTACACCTTC CSASLGENYGYTF
TRBJ1-2 - TRBV7-3 few TGTGCCAGCAGCTCCCCGGGTCTTAACTATGGCTACACCTTC CASSSPGLNYGYTF
TRBJ2-3 - TRBV5-4 once TGTGCCAGCAGCTTGGGGGCGGTTACTTGGAAGTATTTT CASSLGAVTWKYF
TRBJ1-3 - TRBV4-3 - TGCGCCAGCAGCCTTGGACTGAGAAACACCATATATTTT CASSLGLRNTIYF
TRBJ2-2 TRBD2 TRBV13 - TGTGCCAGCAGCTTGGAGGTGGCGGGGGGGCCAAGACTTACCGGGGAGCTGTTTTTT CASSLEVAGGPRLTGELFF
TRBJ2-1 TRBD2 TRBV2 - TGTGCCAGCAGGGGGACTAGCGGGGGGCAGAATGAGCAGTTCTTC CASRGTSGGQNEQFF
TRBJ2-5 - TRBV5-6 medium-sized TGTGCCAGCAGCTGGCAGGTCGACAACCCCGGGGAGACCCAGTACTTC CASSWQVDNPGETQYF
TRBJ2-6 - TRBV4-2 once TGTGCCAGCAGCCCGCGGACCTTCCCCTCTGGGGCCAACGTCCTGACTTTC CASSPRTFPSGANVLTF
TRBJ2-1 TRBD2 TRBV18 - TGTGCCAGCTCACCGGTAGCGGGGGGCCAATACAATGAGCAGTTCTTC CASSPVAGGQYNEQFF
TRBJ1-1 - TRBV4-1 - TGCGCCAGCAGCCCCAGGGGATCCGAAGCTTTCTTT CASSPRGSEAFF
TRBJ1-1 - TRBV4-1 - TGCGCCAGCAGCCAAGAAGGCCTGTCATGGACTGAAGCTTTCTTT CASSQEGLSWTEAFF
TRBJ1-6 - TRBV10-3 - TGTGCCATCAGTGAATGGAAATCCGACCGGTATAATTCACCCCTCCACTTT CAISEWKSDRYNSPLHF
TRBJ1-1 - TRBV28 - TGTGCCAGCAGTCCCCCAGGCGTGACTGAAGCTTTCTTT CASSPPGVTEAFF
TRBJ1-2 - TRBV6-5 - TGTGCCAGCACCCCAGGGGATGGCTACACCTTC CASTPGDGYTF
TRBJ1-4 - TRBV10-3 - TGTGCCATCAGTGAGGGCCCGGGGACGGGGAATGAAAAACTGTTTTTT CAISEGPGTGNEKLFF
TRBJ2-3 TRBD1 TRBV9 - TGTGCCAGCACTTTAGGGGGCGGCAGCACAGATACGCAGTATTTT CASTLGGGSTDTQYF
TRBJ2-7 - TRBV27 once TGTGCCAGCAGTTCCCGAATGGGGATATACGCCTACGAGCAGTACTTC CASSSRMGIYAYEQYF
TRBJ2-7 - TRBV5-6 - TGTGCCAGCACCTTCGGGACTGGGGGCTACGAGCAGTACTTC CASTFGTGGYEQYF
TRBJ2-2 - TRBV3-1/TRBV3-2 - TGTGCCAGCAGCCTCGGGGGCACCGGGGAGCTGTTTTTT CASSLGGTGELFF
TRBJ2-5 TRBD2 TRBV27 - TGTGCCACCAGGGCATCCGTGAGCGGGGGGGTTAGAGAGACCCAGTACTTC CATRASVSGGVRETQYF
TRBJ1-5 - TRBV9 few TGTGCCAGCAGCGTAGACGGGCGGACGAGTCAGCCCCAGCATTTT CASSVDGRTSQPQHF
TRBJ1-1 - TRBV7-9 - TGTGCCAGCAGCTTAGTGGTAAACACTGAAGCTTTCTTT CASSLVVNTEAFF
TRBJ2-3 - TRBV7-5 - TGTGTCAGAAGCTTAGGAGGGGCGCCACGGGGTGGAGATACGCAGTATTTT CVRSLGGAPRGGDTQYF
TRBJ2-3 TRBD2 TRBV5-1 - TGCGCCAGCAGCTCAGCGGGGGGGCACGCAGATACGCAGTATTTT CASSSAGGHADTQYF
TRBJ2-7 - TRBV24-1 once TGTGCCACCCTCTCCCGCGAGGACGAGCAGTACTTC CATLSREDEQYF
TRBJ2-1 TRBD2 TRBV6-4 - TGTGCCAGCAGTGATGACGGGACTAGCGCTGAGCAGTTCTTC CASSDDGTSAEQFF
TRBJ1-2 - TRBV6-5 - TGTGCCAGCAGTCTGACAGCATCCTATGGCTACACCTTC CASSLTASYGYTF
TRBJ2-3 - TRBV5-4 - TGTGCCAGCAGCGGGCCGGGACGGGGGCGCAACACAGATACGCAGTATTTT CASSGPGRGRNTDTQYF
TRBJ1-6 - TRBV7-2 - TGTGCCAGCAGCCAAGACAGACCAAATTCACCCCTCCACTTT CASSQDRPNSPLHF
TRBJ2-3 TRBD2 TRBV7-2 - TGTGCCAGCAACATAGCGGGGGGGCCAGATACGCAGTATTTT CASNIAGGPDTQYF
TRBJ2-3 - TRBV4-3 - TGCGCCAGCAGCCAAGATCAGGCTCGAGGGGCGGATACGCAGTATTTT CASSQDQARGADTQYF
TRBJ2-3 TRBD2 TRBV3-1/TRBV3-2 - TGTGCCAGCAGCCAAGGGGTAGCGGGCTTCACAGATACGCAGTATTTT CASSQGVAGFTDTQYF
TRBJ1-4 - TRBV28 many TGTGCCAGCAGTAATGAAAAACTGTTTTTT CASSNEKLFF
TRBJ2-2 - TRBV6-6 - TGTGCCAGCAGTCGAACAGGGGAGGGGGGGGAGCTGTTTTTT CASSRTGEGGELFF
TRBJ1-5 - TRBV27 - TGTGCCAGCAGACAGGGTTACAGCAATCAGCCCCAGCATTTT CASRQGYSNQPQHF
TRBJ2-2 - TRBV27 once TGTGCCAGCAGTTCCACCCAAGGGACCGGGGAGCTGTTTTTT CASSSTQGTGELFF
TRBJ1-4 TRBD1 TRBV7-9 - TGTGCCAGCAGCATAAGACAGGGAGTCGATGAAAAACTGTTTTTT CASSIRQGVDEKLFF